This T cell receptor beta chain was profiled in a study of blood T cell repertoires in COVID-19. Study summary: PBMCs, B-cell-depleted T cells, or T cells provided the cDNA or gDNA that made up the material.

Followed longitudinally, the Seattle patients had been enrolled during active infection. Sequencing was performed with immunoSEQ multiplex PCR; in TCRdb, only in-frame clones are kept and a portion is missing. The sample yields roughly 350,000 clones, approximately 91% seen once. The CDR3 totals 15 residues. The junction had 7 bases not matched to a gene; V was cut back by 3 bases and J by 2 bases. The germline V gene has CDR1 DFQATT and CDR2 SNEGSKA (reference sequence). The TCR was taken from a woman in her seventies with COVID-19, enrolled during active disease. V and J are TRBV20-1 and TRBJ2-3, with TRBD2 matching over 8 bases. Material: peripheral blood. The chain's CDR3 is CSASKRETYTDTQYF. CDR3 nucleotides: TGCAGTGCTAGTAAGCGGGAGACCTACACAGATACGCAGTATTTT.